These T cell receptor beta chains were read from a single sample in a study of T-cell reconstitution after alpha-beta-depleted transplantation in children. TCRdb called the PCR reads again in MiXCR, with one record for every CDR3 protein. Among 550,000 to 600,000 distinct CDR3 sequences listed, under 25% were seen once. The material sequenced was PBMCs, mostly from graft donor cells, taken 360 days after TCRalphabeta/CD19-depleted stem cell transplant. The receptors derive from a boy younger than two who had a stem cell transplant for acute myeloid leukemia, so the T cells may come from the graft donor. Each CDR3 is given with its conserved first and last residue. A D gene is named only where the DNA matches it firmly. Size tells how often a clone was seen (once, few, many) or the class of an expanded clone, and some rows leave it out.

j_call: TRBJ2-2
d_call: -
v_call: TRBV7-6
clone_size: many
cdr3_aa: CASSEGTGGELFF
cdr3_nt: TGTGCCAGCAGCGAAGGGACGGGTGGGGAGCTGTTTTTT

j_call: TRBJ2-7
d_call: TRBD1
v_call: TRBV15
clone_size: few
cdr3_aa: CATSRVEWDRGHEQYF
cdr3_nt: TGTGCCACCAGCAGAGTAGAATGGGACAGGGGTCACGAGCAGTACTTC

j_call: TRBJ1-2
d_call: TRBD1
v_call: TRBV29-1
clone_size: many
cdr3_aa: CSAGQGNGYTF
cdr3_nt: TGCAGCGCCGGACAGGGGAATGGCTACACCTTC

j_call: TRBJ2-1
d_call: -
v_call: TRBV6-6
clone_size: -
cdr3_aa: CATVPGPYNEQFF
cdr3_nt: TGTGCCACCGTCCCAGGGCCCTACAATGAGCAGTTCTTC

j_call: TRBJ2-3
d_call: TRBD1
v_call: TRBV5-5
clone_size: few
cdr3_aa: CASSLQGRNTDTQYF
cdr3_nt: TGTGCCAGCAGCTTACAGGGGAGAAACACAGATACGCAGTATTTT

j_call: TRBJ1-2
d_call: -
v_call: TRBV5-1
clone_size: -
cdr3_aa: CASSLVSSLDYGYTF
cdr3_nt: TGCGCCAGCAGCTTGGTTAGCAGCCTCGACTATGGCTACACCTTC

j_call: TRBJ2-7
d_call: -
v_call: TRBV4-2
clone_size: -
cdr3_aa: CASSHPGRYEQYF
cdr3_nt: TGTGCCAGCAGCCACCCGGGACGCTACGAGCAGTACTTC

j_call: TRBJ2-4
d_call: -
v_call: TRBV15
clone_size: many
cdr3_aa: CATSRNRGSTRDIQYF
cdr3_nt: TGTGCCACCAGCAGAAATAGGGGCAGCACACGGGACATTCAGTACTTC

j_call: TRBJ1-4
d_call: -
v_call: TRBV25-1
clone_size: few
cdr3_aa: CASQRGTANEKLFF
cdr3_nt: TGTGCCTCCCAGCGCGGGACGGCTAATGAAAAACTGTTTTTT

j_call: TRBJ1-4
d_call: -
v_call: TRBV29-1
clone_size: many
cdr3_aa: CSVGGGVPNEKLFF
cdr3_nt: TGCAGCGTTGGAGGGGGGGTCCCTAATGAAAAACTGTTTTTT

j_call: TRBJ2-5
d_call: -
v_call: TRBV6-2/TRBV6-3
clone_size: -
cdr3_aa: CASSYAGGIQETQYF
cdr3_nt: TGTGCCAGCAGTTACGCCGGTGGAATACAAGAGACCCAGTACTTC

j_call: TRBJ2-3
d_call: TRBD2
v_call: TRBV29-1
clone_size: -
cdr3_aa: CSVVPGTSGGEDTQYF
cdr3_nt: TGCAGCGTCGTTCCCGGGACTAGCGGGGGGGAGGATACGCAGTATTTT

j_call: TRBJ2-7
d_call: -
v_call: TRBV13
clone_size: many
cdr3_aa: CASSYQSYEQYF
cdr3_nt: TGTGCCAGCAGCTACCAGTCTTACGAGCAGTACTTC

j_call: TRBJ2-1
d_call: -
v_call: TRBV30
clone_size: -
cdr3_aa: CAWSDSPGPDNEQFF
cdr3_nt: TGTGCCTGGAGTGACTCGCCTGGACCAGACAATGAGCAGTTCTTC

j_call: TRBJ2-6
d_call: -
v_call: TRBV20-1
clone_size: few
cdr3_aa: CSARPREAGANVLTF
cdr3_nt: TGCAGTGCTAGGCCCCGGGAAGCTGGGGCCAACGTCCTGACTTTC

j_call: TRBJ2-5
d_call: -
v_call: TRBV4-3
clone_size: many
cdr3_aa: CASSQGRETQYF
cdr3_nt: TGCGCCAGCAGCCAAGGGAGAGAGACCCAGTACTTC

j_call: TRBJ1-1
d_call: TRBD1
v_call: TRBV7-6
clone_size: -
cdr3_aa: CASSPNRQGMNTEAFF
cdr3_nt: TGTGCCAGCAGCCCCAACAGACAGGGGATGAACACTGAAGCTTTCTTT

j_call: TRBJ2-5
d_call: TRBD2
v_call: TRBV4-1
clone_size: many
cdr3_aa: CASSQFLERGLQETQYF
cdr3_nt: TGCGCCAGCAGCCAATTTCTCGAGCGGGGGTTACAAGAGACCCAGTACTTC

j_call: TRBJ2-5
d_call: -
v_call: TRBV28
clone_size: few
cdr3_aa: CASSPTANQQETQYF
cdr3_nt: TGTGCCAGCAGTCCCACAGCGAACCAACAAGAGACCCAGTACTTC

j_call: TRBJ2-7
d_call: TRBD1
v_call: TRBV6-2/TRBV6-3
clone_size: few
cdr3_aa: CASSYLGTGGHYEQYF
cdr3_nt: TGTGCCAGCAGTTACCTTGGGACAGGGGGTCACTACGAGCAGTACTTC

j_call: TRBJ1-5
d_call: -
v_call: TRBV20-1
clone_size: -
cdr3_aa: CSVPQGRGQPQHF
cdr3_nt: TGCAGTGTCCCCCAGGGGCGGGGGCAGCCCCAGCATTTT

j_call: TRBJ2-1
d_call: TRBD2
v_call: TRBV13
clone_size: once
cdr3_aa: CASSLVPGGLAGGTEQFF
cdr3_nt: TGTGCCAGCAGCTTAGTGCCCGGAGGACTAGCGGGGGGGACAGAGCAGTTCTTC

j_call: TRBJ2-1
d_call: -
v_call: TRBV20-1
clone_size: -
cdr3_aa: CSAGRLGLSAYNEQFF
cdr3_nt: TGCAGTGCCGGCCGATTGGGGCTATCGGCCTACAATGAGCAGTTCTTC

j_call: TRBJ2-3
d_call: -
v_call: TRBV10-1
clone_size: -
cdr3_aa: CASSDPASTDTQYF
cdr3_nt: TGCGCCAGCAGTGATCCGGCTAGCACAGATACGCAGTATTTT

j_call: TRBJ1-1
d_call: -
v_call: TRBV7-6
clone_size: -
cdr3_aa: CASSLRIDNTEAFF
cdr3_nt: TGTGCCAGCAGCTTAAGGATAGACAACACTGAAGCTTTCTTT

j_call: TRBJ2-1
d_call: -
v_call: TRBV7-3
clone_size: few
cdr3_aa: CASSSKVGYAPPNEQFF
cdr3_nt: TGTGCCAGCAGCTCCAAGGTGGGGTACGCTCCACCCAATGAGCAGTTCTTC

j_call: TRBJ2-7
d_call: -
v_call: TRBV4-3
clone_size: many
cdr3_aa: CASSQDGLYHEQYF
cdr3_nt: TGCGCCAGCAGCCAAGATGGGTTATACCACGAGCAGTACTTC

j_call: TRBJ2-1
d_call: -
v_call: TRBV24-1
clone_size: -
cdr3_aa: CATSDRDSPPEQFF
cdr3_nt: TGTGCCACCAGTGACCGGGACTCCCCTCCTGAGCAGTTCTTC

j_call: TRBJ2-3
d_call: -
v_call: TRBV6-1
clone_size: few
cdr3_aa: CASSVHSPPSTDTQYF
cdr3_nt: TGTGCCAGCAGTGTCCACTCGCCTCCTAGCACAGATACGCAGTATTTT

j_call: TRBJ1-6
d_call: TRBD1
v_call: TRBV4-2
clone_size: few
cdr3_aa: CASSQTGYSLHF
cdr3_nt: TGTGCCAGCAGCCAGACAGGGTACTCCCTCCACTTT

j_call: TRBJ2-3
d_call: TRBD2
v_call: TRBV7-2
clone_size: -
cdr3_aa: CASNAGGSTDTQYF
cdr3_nt: TGTGCCAGCAACGCGGGGGGGAGCACAGATACGCAGTATTTT

j_call: TRBJ1-2
d_call: -
v_call: TRBV29-1
clone_size: many
cdr3_aa: CSVMNTYGYTF
cdr3_nt: TGCAGCGTTATGAACACCTATGGCTACACCTTC

j_call: TRBJ1-5
d_call: -
v_call: TRBV21-1
clone_size: -
cdr3_aa: CASSPAGQSVNQPQHF
cdr3_nt: TGTGCCAGCAGCCCCGCGGGACAGAGTGTAAATCAGCCCCAGCATTTT

j_call: TRBJ2-5
d_call: -
v_call: TRBV12-3/TRBV12-4
clone_size: -
cdr3_aa: CASRHRYQETQYF
cdr3_nt: TGTGCCAGCAGGCACAGGTACCAAGAGACCCAGTACTTC

j_call: TRBJ2-1
d_call: TRBD1
v_call: TRBV12-3/TRBV12-4
clone_size: -
cdr3_aa: CASSPGQGPTRDEQFF
cdr3_nt: TGTGCCAGCAGCCCGGGACAGGGCCCCACTAGGGATGAGCAGTTCTTC

j_call: TRBJ1-1
d_call: -
v_call: TRBV5-1
clone_size: -
cdr3_aa: CASSSQSEAFF
cdr3_nt: TGCGCCAGCAGCTCTCAGTCTGAAGCTTTCTTT

j_call: TRBJ2-7
d_call: -
v_call: TRBV24-1
clone_size: few
cdr3_aa: CATSDPGDSYEQYF
cdr3_nt: TGTGCCACCAGTGACCCCGGCGACAGCTACGAGCAGTACTTC

j_call: TRBJ2-3
d_call: -
v_call: TRBV4-1
clone_size: -
cdr3_aa: CASSQPPGRSAQYF
cdr3_nt: TGCGCCAGCAGCCAACCCCCTGGTCGAAGTGCGCAGTATTTT

j_call: TRBJ1-5
d_call: TRBD1
v_call: TRBV6-2/TRBV6-3
clone_size: -
cdr3_aa: CASSSTGNNQPQHF
cdr3_nt: TGTGCCAGCAGTTCGACAGGGAACAATCAGCCCCAGCATTTT

j_call: TRBJ1-1
d_call: -
v_call: TRBV6-6
clone_size: many
cdr3_aa: CASSYWGSTEAFF
cdr3_nt: TGTGCCAGCAGTTACTGGGGATCCACTGAAGCTTTCTTT

j_call: TRBJ2-5
d_call: -
v_call: TRBV7-2
clone_size: once
cdr3_aa: CASSPGGGAPETQYF
cdr3_nt: TGTGCCAGCAGCCCAGGAGGGGGGGCCCCGGAGACCCAGTACTTC

j_call: TRBJ1-1
d_call: TRBD1
v_call: TRBV12-3/TRBV12-4
clone_size: many
cdr3_aa: CASSFKGQGSTEAFF
cdr3_nt: TGTGCCAGCAGTTTCAAGGGACAGGGGAGCACTGAAGCTTTCTTT

j_call: TRBJ1-1
d_call: TRBD1
v_call: TRBV5-1
clone_size: many
cdr3_aa: CASSFLRTGANTEAFF
cdr3_nt: TGCGCCAGCAGCTTTCTTCGGACAGGAGCTAACACTGAAGCTTTCTTT

j_call: TRBJ2-3
d_call: -
v_call: TRBV11-2
clone_size: -
cdr3_aa: CASSHAPVTDTQYF
cdr3_nt: TGTGCCAGCAGCCACGCGCCTGTCACAGATACGCAGTATTTT

j_call: TRBJ2-3
d_call: -
v_call: TRBV15
clone_size: -
cdr3_aa: CATSRHGGSGGTDTQYF
cdr3_nt: TGTGCCACCAGCAGACACGGCGGTAGTGGGGGCACAGATACGCAGTATTTT

j_call: TRBJ1-4
d_call: -
v_call: TRBV27
clone_size: -
cdr3_aa: CASSPSGPLEKLFF
cdr3_nt: TGTGCCAGCAGTCCATCCGGGCCGCTAGAAAAACTGTTTTTT

j_call: TRBJ2-1
d_call: -
v_call: TRBV25-1
clone_size: few
cdr3_aa: CASFGTPYNEQFF
cdr3_nt: TGTGCCAGCTTCGGGACACCATACAATGAGCAGTTCTTC

j_call: TRBJ1-4
d_call: TRBD1
v_call: TRBV7-2
clone_size: many
cdr3_aa: CASSLGAAGGEKLFF
cdr3_nt: TGTGCCAGCAGCTTAGGTGCGGCAGGGGGAGAAAAACTGTTTTTT

j_call: TRBJ2-4
d_call: -
v_call: TRBV6-1
clone_size: -
cdr3_aa: CASRRLGRTGLNIQYF
cdr3_nt: TGTGCCAGCAGGCGGTTAGGGAGGACGGGTCTAAACATTCAGTACTTC

j_call: TRBJ2-2
d_call: -
v_call: TRBV6-5
clone_size: many
cdr3_aa: CASSYSVRGGTGELFF
cdr3_nt: TGTGCCAGCAGTTACTCTGTCAGGGGTGGCACCGGGGAGCTGTTTTTT

j_call: TRBJ2-7
d_call: TRBD1
v_call: TRBV7-9
clone_size: many
cdr3_aa: CASSLPDRGPYEQYF
cdr3_nt: TGTGCCAGCAGCCTCCCGGACAGGGGGCCCTACGAGCAGTACTTC